This T cell receptor beta chain derives from a study of T cell responses to AZD1222 COVID-19 vaccine. Second-dose recipients at about 4 or about 12 weeks were treated as one pooled group. Using immunoSEQ multiplex PCR, the repertoire was profiled, and TCRdb retains in-frame clones only, with some absent. The data show 120,000 or so clones, approximately 90% seen once. CDR1 is SGHNT, CDR2 YENEEA, per germline. The ends were cut back, 4 bases at V and 4 bases at J, with 13 bases in the middle. The CDR3 sequence is 14 residues long. Note on this clone: What it binds is unknown.

General study findings and limits: The study reported that nearly half of spike-specific TCRs target unmutated variant regions. Just a handful of people given AZD1222 tested seropositive at baseline.

The specimen was peripheral blood, collected 28 days after the second AZD1222 dose. The clonotype was recovered from an adult who received the AZD1222 COVID-19 vaccine. The J gene is TRBJ1-1, the V gene TRBV11-3, with D tentatively TRBD1 (6 bases). The CDR3 DNA reads as TGTGCCAGCAGCTATTCACAGGGAGTCACTGAAGCTTTCTTT. Translation gives CASSYSQGVTEAFF.